The sample holds many counts of the clone carrying this T cell receptor (beta chain). The data belong to a study of Graves' ophthalmopathy and Graves' hyperthyroidism. Amplified TCR beta CDR3 regions were obtained using RNA transcripts as template. Second-round multiplex PCR followed a first-round RT-PCR using HTBI primers. TCRdb recomputed calls from the multiplex PCR reads with MiXCR, one row per CDR3 protein. Among about 660,000 distinct CDR3 sequences listed, about two fifths were seen once. The germline V and J ends were trimmed by 1 base and 0 bases, with 10 bases remaining between them. Germline V CDR1 and CDR2: SEHNR, FQNEAQ (reference sequence). The CDR3 totals 17 residues. Symptoms, serum thyroxine and TRAb, thyroid ultrasound, and orbital computed tomography formed the diagnostic basis.

The chain recombines TRBV7-9 with TRBJ2-6; no clear D gene. The clonotype comes from an adult man with Graves' ophthalmopathy. Sequencing was carried out using peripheral blood. This chain's CDR3 is CASSLVETSSGANVLTF. CDR3 DNA: TGTGCCAGCAGCTTAGTCGAGACAAGCTCTGGGGCCAACGTCCTGACTTTC.